Following are 25 T cell receptor beta chains from one sample sequenced in a study of Ad26.COV2.S vaccination and SARS-CoV-2 variants. The protocol was immunoSEQ multiplex PCR, while the TCRdb copy is restricted to in-frame clones and leaves out a portion. The data hold 430,000 or so clones, with 89% observed a single time. As to treatment: around 19 received Ad26.COV2.S at low or high dose, single or two shots; 5 received placebo; per-sample allocation not given. Sample collection was performed on day 63 after the first vaccine or placebo injection. Sequenced here: peripheral blood, sampled in a trial of Ad26.COV2.S vaccine versus placebo. Receptors were obtained from a person aged 18-60 years who received the Ad26.COV2.S COVID-19 vaccine or a placebo.

This chain uses TRBV6-5 with TRBJ2-3, with TRBD2 matching 12 bases. The CDR3 covers 15 residues. After removal of 0 bases from V and 6 bases from J, the junction contained 1 base not matched to a gene. Germline CDR1 is MNHEY and CDR2 is SVGAGI. In DNA, the CDR3 is TGTGCCAGCAGTTACTCGGGGACTAGCGGGGATACGCAGTATTTT. It encodes CASSYSGTSGDTQYF.

The chain links TRBV4-2 to TRBJ2-2, with D tentatively TRBD1 (5 bases). V was trimmed by 4 bases and J by 0 bases, leaving 12 bases between them. Per germline, CDR1 LGHNA and CDR2 YNFKEQ. The CDR3 length is 16 residues. DNA for the CDR3: TGTGCCAGCAGCCTTACAGGTACCCCGAACACCGGGGAGCTGTTTTTT. Its protein is CASSLTGTPNTGELFF.

V usage is TRBV5-1 and J usage is TRBJ2-7, with 8 nucleotides matching TRBD1. Germline V gene lookup returns CDR1 SGHRS and CDR2 YFSETQ. This CDR3 contains 15 residues. Losses at the gene ends were 4 bases for V and 0 bases for J; bases not matched to a gene: 6. CDR3 nucleotide sequence: TGCGCCAGCAGCCGGGGGACAGGCCCCTCCTACGAGCAGTACTTC. Residues: CASSRGTGPSYEQYF. The whole variable domain, remainder taken from reference TRBV5-1 and TRBJ2-7, is KAGVTQTPRYLIKTRGQQVTLSCSPISGHRSVSWYQQTPGQGLQFLFEYFSETQRNKGNFPGRFSGRQFSNSRSEMNVSTLELGDSALYLCASSRGTGPSYEQYFGPGTRLTVT.

This clone was recorded only once. The V and J genes are TRBV12-5 and TRBJ2-1; TRBD1 aligns across 9 bases. Trimming at V came to 7 bases and at J to 3 bases, leaving 7 bases not matched to a gene. The CDR3 spans 15 residues. Germline V lookup: CDR1 LGHNT, CDR2 FRNRAP. The CDR3 protein is CASVPSDRGYNEQFF. DNA for the CDR3: TGTGCTAGTGTCCCTTCGGACAGGGGCTACAATGAGCAGTTCTTC.

The chain combines TRBV7-2 with TRBJ1-1, with unresolved D. Germline CDR1 is SGHTA and CDR2 is FQGNSA. Trimming pared 1 base from V and 5 bases from J, leaving 14 bases between. This CDR3 has 15 amino acids. CDR3 in DNA: TGTGCCAGCAGCTTAGGCGGCCCCCTACGGACTGAAGCTTTCTTT. The encoded protein is CASSLGGPLRTEAFF.

This clone occurred once. The chain is built from TRBV18 and TRBJ1-1, with D perhaps TRBD1 (5 bases). Germline assignment: CDR1 KGHSH and CDR2 LQKENI. Trimming left V 2 bases short and J 10 bases short, with 20 bases between. This CDR3 region has 15 residues. The CDR3 nucleotides are TGTGCCAGCTCACCATGGGTAGGGGTTTTGGTAAGAGCTTTCTTT. Translating gives CASSPWVGVLVRAFF.

This chain uses TRBV28 with TRBJ2-5; D gene unclear. Looked up from germline, CDR1 is MDHEN and CDR2 is SYDVKM. This CDR3 comprises 12 residues. The ends were cut back, 5 bases at V and 5 bases at J, with 9 bases in the middle. CDR3 sequence reads: CASSPPFETQYF. The CDR3 DNA reads as TGTGCCAGCAGTCCCCCATTCGAGACCCAGTACTTC.

The chain is built from TRBV11-2 and TRBJ1-6, with 7 nucleotides matching TRBD1. CDR1 is SGHAT, CDR2 FQNNGV, per germline. The CDR3 has 16 residues. Trimming cost V 2 bases and J 10 bases; bases outside gene matches: 11. CDR3 in amino acids: CASSLTRDRGGSPLHF. The DNA of the CDR3 is TGTGCCAGCAGCTTAACCCGGGACAGAGGGGGATCACCCCTCCACTTT.

Here the CDR3 reads CASSVVSMNTEAFF. The CDR3 region has the DNA TGTGCCAGCAGCGTTGTCAGCATGAACACTGAAGCTTTCTTT. This chain joins TRBV9 and TRBJ1-1, with D uncertain. CDR3 size: 14 residues. V dropped 2 bases and J dropped 0 bases, with 8 bases sitting between them. Germline lookup yields CDR1 SGDLS and CDR2 YYNGEE. The whole variable domain, filled in from reference TRBV9 and TRBJ1-1, reads DSGVTQTPKHLITATGQRVTLRCSPRSGDLSVYWYQQSLDQGLQFLIQYYNGEERAKGNILERFSAQQFPDLHSELNLSSLELGDSALYFCASSVVSMNTEAFFGQGTRLTVV.

The gene calls are TRBV5-1 and TRBJ2-1; TRBD1 or TRBD2 may be the D gene (5 bases each). Germline V gives CDR1 SGHRS, CDR2 YFSETQ. This CDR3 contains 15 residues. The V end was cut by 4 bases, the J end by 8 bases, with 19 bases between. CDR3 DNA sequence: TGCGCCAGCAGCCAAGGGACGCCGGATACAGATGAGCAGTTCTTC. Amino acids: CASSQGTPDTDEQFF.

The chain has TRBV6-6 and TRBJ2-1; no clear D. Germline V lookup: CDR1 MNHNY, CDR2 SVGAGI (reference sequence). The V gene lost 4 bases and the J gene lost 5 bases, with 9 bases spanning the gap. CDR3 size: 13 residues. The CDR3 bases are TGTGCCAGCAGTTTAGACCTAGACAATGAGCAGTTCTTC. It yields the protein CASSLDLDNEQFF.

This chain uses TRBV7-6 with TRBJ2-1; maybe TRBD1 (6 bases). The CDR3 has 15 residues. Germline V gene data show CDR1 as SGHVS and CDR2 as FNYEAQ. The germline V and J ends were trimmed by 4 bases and 0 bases, with 10 bases remaining between them. Here the CDR3 reads CASSSTTGSYNEQFF. The CDR3 DNA reads TGTGCCAGCAGCTCTACGACAGGCTCCTACAATGAGCAGTTCTTC.

This rearrangement joins TRBV27 to TRBJ1-4; D is uncertain. Germline CDR1 reads MNHEY; CDR2 reads SMNVEV (reference sequence). This CDR3 comprises 14 residues. V shed 5 bases and J shed 2 bases, with 9 bases lying between them. In DNA, the CDR3 is TGTGCCAGCAGTATAACGCAGACTAATGAAAAACTGTTTTTT. This translates into CASSITQTNEKLFF.

The J gene is TRBJ1-6, the V gene TRBV5-1; TRBD1 aligns across 7 bases. The length of the CDR3 is 16 residues. The germline CDR1 and CDR2 sequences are SGHRS and YFSETQ. Trimming at V came to 1 base and at J to 10 bases, leaving 11 bases not matched to a gene. The DNA of the CDR3 is TGCGCCAGCAGCTTGACCCCCGGGACAGATTCCTCACCCCTCCACTTT. Encoded protein: CASSLTPGTDSSPLHF.

The chain has TRBV29-1 and TRBJ2-3; the D gene is possibly TRBD2 (5 bases). This CDR3 is 15 amino acids long. Germline-derived CDR1 and CDR2 are SQVTM and ANQGSEA. Deletions cut 4 bases from V and 0 bases from J, with 14 bases between. The CDR3 region is CSVVWSGGSTDTQYF. The CDR3 coding sequence is TGCAGCGTTGTGTGGAGCGGAGGCAGCACAGATACGCAGTATTTT.

In its sample, this clone was seen once. The CDR3 spells CASSYWGSATNEKLFF. In nucleotides, the CDR3 is TGTGCCAGCAGTTACTGGGGTTCCGCAACTAATGAAAAACTGTTTTTT. V and J are TRBV6-5 and TRBJ1-4; D remains ambiguous. Germline V gives CDR1 MNHEY, CDR2 SVGAGI. V lost 1 base to trimming and J lost 0 bases, with 9 bases between them. The CDR3 runs to 16 residues.

The V and J genes are TRBV19 and TRBJ2-7; D is undetermined. Germline CDR1 reads LNHDA; CDR2 reads SQIVND (reference sequence). V lost 1 base and J lost 2, with 9 bases in between. The CDR3 extends over 14 amino acids. The CDR3 region is CASSIVSEAYEQYF. The CDR3 DNA sequence: TGTGCCAGTAGTATAGTAAGTGAGGCCTACGAGCAGTACTTC.

The chain links TRBV11-3 to TRBJ2-1, with D possibly being TRBD2 (5 bases). CDR1 SGHNT and CDR2 YENEEA come from the germline V gene. The CDR3 has 15 residues. With 5 bases removed from V and 0 bases from J, the gap between germline ends came to 11 bases. CDR3 sequence reads: CASSPGFSSYNEQFF. CDR3 bases: TGTGCCAGCAGCCCGGGGTTTAGCTCCTACAATGAGCAGTTCTTC.

The gene calls are TRBV5-1 and TRBJ2-1; a weak D match, TRBD1 (5 bases). The germline V gene encodes CDR1 SGHRS and CDR2 YFSETQ. With 3 bases removed from V and 6 bases from J, the gap between germline ends came to 10 bases. The CDR3 extends over 13 amino acids. CDR3 in amino acids: CASSWTRVNEQFF. The CDR3 DNA follows: TGCGCCAGCAGCTGGACCAGGGTCAATGAGCAGTTCTTC.

The chain carries TRBV19 and TRBJ2-7, with D hard to call. Germline CDR1 and CDR2: LNHDA and SQIVND (reference sequence). The V gene lost 3 bases and the J gene lost 4 bases, with 19 bases spanning the gap. The CDR3 has 16 residues. The CDR3 loop is CASSIWPADGWYEQYF. DNA of the CDR3: TGTGCCAGTAGTATTTGGCCGGCCGACGGTTGGTACGAGCAGTACTTC.

The chain employs TRBV4-1 and TRBJ2-3; the match to TRBD2 covers 16 bases. The germline gives CDR1 MGHRA, CDR2 YSYEKL. The CDR3 is 17 amino acids. The J segment lost 4 bases and the V segment lost 4 bases, leaving 5 bases of the junction unmatched. DNA for the CDR3: TGCGCCAGCAGCCCGGGGACTAGCGGGGGGGCCGCAGATACGCAGTATTTT. Protein product: CASSPGTSGGAADTQYF.

The chain employs TRBV18 and TRBJ1-2; D ambiguous. V was cut by 3 bases and J by 0 bases, with 11 bases left in between. The germline CDR1 and CDR2 sequences are KGHSH and LQKENI. This CDR3 is 15 amino acids long. The CDR3 nucleotides are TGTGCCAGCTCACCGGCCGGTCTCGCTAACTATGGCTACACCTTC. As protein: CASSPAGLANYGYTF.

This chain uses TRBV5-4 with TRBJ1-1; D not certain. The V gene lost 4 bases and the J gene lost 1 base, with 14 bases spanning the gap. This CDR3 has 15 residues. Germline V gene lookup returns CDR1 SGHNT and CDR2 YYREEE (reference sequence). The CDR3: CASSPLAVKNTEAFF. DNA of the CDR3: TGTGCCAGCAGCCCCCTAGCGGTCAAGAACACTGAAGCTTTCTTT.

In the case of this clone: Other nucleotide sequences in the sample specify the same CDR3. The chain links TRBV5-1 to TRBJ2-2; 8 positions agree with TRBD1. This CDR3 region has 16 residues. Germline CDR1 SGHRS, CDR2 YFSETQ. V gave up 0 bases and J gave up 2 bases; unmatched junction bases: 3. CDR3 amino acids: CASSLVGTGNTGELFF. CDR3 DNA: TGCGCCAGCAGCTTGGTTGGGACAGGTAACACCGGGGAGCTGTTTTTT.

V gene TRBV7-2 combines with J gene TRBJ1-4; possible D gene TRBD1, 6 bases. The V end lost 5 bases, the J end lost 8 bases, and 15 bases lay between the germline ends. CDR1 and CDR2 (germline): SGHTA, FQGNSA. The CDR3 is 14 amino acids. The CDR3 DNA reads TGTGCCAGCAGCGCGGGACACGGGGAGGAAAAACTGTTTTTT. Amino acid sequence: CASSAGHGEEKLFF.